This T cell receptor (beta chain) is from a study of CD8+ T cells in alopecia areata. In this sample, this clone turned up a few times. What it binds is unknown. General study results and limits: Clonality in lesional scalp, especially alopecia totalis/universalis, exceeded that of normal scalp.

Obtained from alopecia areata patients were lesional scalp punch biopsies along with peripheral blood. Deletions cut 3 bases from V and 8 bases from J, with 2 bases between. Germline CDR1 is MDHEN and CDR2 is SYDVKM. The CDR3 totals 10 residues. Extraction of RNA preceded its reverse transcription into cDNA, which served as the sequencing template. The repertoire was sequenced with immunoSEQ multiplex PCR; TCRdb's copy has only in-frame clones and lacks some. The table includes 150,000 to 200,000 clones, 67% detected once. This specimen was CD8+ T cells sorted from blood, taken at week 0. The chain uses TRBV28 and TRBJ1-5, with D uncertain. The sequence came from a human donor with alopecia areata. The CDR3 sequence: CASSLEPQHF. CDR3 coding DNA: TGTGCCAGCAGTTTGGAGCCCCAGCATTTT.